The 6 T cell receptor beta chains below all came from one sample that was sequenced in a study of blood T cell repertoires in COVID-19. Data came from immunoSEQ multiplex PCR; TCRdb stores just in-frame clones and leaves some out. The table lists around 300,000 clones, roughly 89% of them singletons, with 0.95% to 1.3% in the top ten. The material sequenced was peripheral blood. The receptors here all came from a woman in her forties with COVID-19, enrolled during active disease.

The CDR3 region is CASSQVQPNPGGYTF. Here the CDR3 DNA reads TGCGCCAGCAGCCAAGTACAGCCCAACCCCGGAGGCTACACCTTC. This chain links TRBV4-1 with TRBJ1-2; D gene unclear. The CDR3 is 15 residues long. Trimming removed 1 base from V and 8 bases from J, with 17 bases in between. Germline CDR1 reads MGHRA; CDR2 reads YSYEKL.

The DNA for the CDR3 is TGTGCCAGTAGTATTCTAGGCGGGAGAAGGGATACGCAGTATTTT. Protein: CASSILGGRRDTQYF. The chain combines TRBV19 with TRBJ2-3, with 7 bases fitting TRBD2. There are 15 residues in the CDR3. CDR1 is LNHDA, CDR2 SQIVND, per germline (reference sequence). The trim removed 3 bases at V and 6 bases at J, leaving 9 bases unmatched.

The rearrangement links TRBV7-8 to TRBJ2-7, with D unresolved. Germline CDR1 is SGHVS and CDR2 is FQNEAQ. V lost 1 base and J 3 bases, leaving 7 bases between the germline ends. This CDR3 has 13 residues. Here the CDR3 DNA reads TGTGCCAGCAGCTTAGGACGGGTCTACGAGCAGTACTTC. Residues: CASSLGRVYEQYF.

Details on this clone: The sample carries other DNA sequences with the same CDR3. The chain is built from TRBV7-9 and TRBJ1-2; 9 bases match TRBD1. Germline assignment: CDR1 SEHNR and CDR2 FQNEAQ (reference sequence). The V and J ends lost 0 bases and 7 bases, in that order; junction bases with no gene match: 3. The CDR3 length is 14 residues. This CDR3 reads CASSLARQGGGYTF. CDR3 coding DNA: TGTGCCAGCAGCTTAGCAAGACAGGGGGGTGGCTACACCTTC.

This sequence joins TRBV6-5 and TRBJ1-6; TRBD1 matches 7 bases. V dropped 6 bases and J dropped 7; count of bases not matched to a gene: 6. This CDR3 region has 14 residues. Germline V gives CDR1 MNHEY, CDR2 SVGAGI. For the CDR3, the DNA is TGTGCCAGCAGGGTAACAGGGGACAATTCACCCCTCCACTTT. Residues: CASRVTGDNSPLHF.

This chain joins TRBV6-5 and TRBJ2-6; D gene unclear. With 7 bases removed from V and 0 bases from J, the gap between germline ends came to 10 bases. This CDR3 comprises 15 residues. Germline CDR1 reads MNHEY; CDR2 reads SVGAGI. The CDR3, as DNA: TGTGCCAGCACCCTTTGGGCCTCTGGGGCCAACGTCCTGACTTTC. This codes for CASTLWASGANVLTF.